This TCR beta chain originates from a study of response to subunit inactivated influenza vaccine. CDR3 length: 17 amino acids. With 3 bases clipped from V and 5 bases from J, the junction kept 13 bases outside the gene matches. CDR1 and CDR2 (germline): SEHNR, FQNEAQ (reference sequence). TCRdb ran MiXCR on the RT-PCR reads and lists one entry per CDR3 protein. The sample consists of a few hundred thousand distinct CDR3 sequences, 12% to 15% of them appearing once. Notes on the study in general: The authors suggested that every seasonal influenza vaccination recruits few new T cells.

This clonotype was counted between two and nine times. Its specificity is unknown. This clonotype was obtained from a man aged 50 to 60 who received an inactivated influenza vaccine. V gene TRBV7-9 combines with J gene TRBJ2-1; 7 bases align to TRBD1. This specimen consisted of PBMCs from blood, obtained roughly 13 days after vaccination. The CDR3 here is CASSFGKVGGINNEQFF. CDR3 DNA sequence: TGTGCCAGCAGCTTTGGCAAAGTAGGGGGCATCAACAATGAGCAGTTCTTC.